One sample yielded the 24 T cell receptor beta chains listed below, sequenced in a study of patients and donors after allogeneic stem cell transplantation. TCRdb re-analysed the RT-PCR reads in MiXCR, keeping a single row per CDR3 protein. The sample has tens of thousands of distinct CDR3 sequences; around 48% are singletons. The sample consisted of blood, either unsorted or a sorted T cell fraction (not recorded which). The receptors originated from a human donor who was either an allogeneic HSCT recipient or a stem cell or donor lymphocyte infusion donor (not recorded which). It is not recorded whose cells these are; they may come from a transplant donor.

The genes are TRBV12-3 or TRBV12-4 and TRBJ1-6, with 8 bases aligning to TRBD1. The trim removed 3 bases at V and 0 bases at J, leaving 7 bases unmatched. The CDR3 totals 18 residues. The CDR3 sequence is CASSLHGQGSSYNSPLHF. The CDR3 nucleotides read TGTGCCAGCAGTTTGCACGGACAGGGAAGCTCCTATAATTCACCCCTCCACTTT.

J is TRBJ2-1 and V is TRBV27; D tentatively reads TRBD1 or TRBD2 (5 bases each). Trimming stripped 5 bases from V and 3 bases from J, with 14 bases between. The germline V gene has CDR1 MNHEY and CDR2 SMNVEV (reference sequence). The CDR3 has 15 residues. The CDR3 bases are TGTGCCAGCAGTCGGGACCGCCGACTCTACAATGAGCAGTTCTTC. The encoded protein is CASSRDRRLYNEQFF.

V gene TRBV6-5 combines with J gene TRBJ2-3; D call uncertain. Between the trimmed V and J ends, which lost 6 bases and 6 bases, there was a span of 13 bases. Germline CDR1 reads MNHEY; CDR2 reads SVGAGI. The CDR3 length is 13 residues. As DNA, the CDR3 is TGTGCCAGCAGCCCCCTTATCCGGGATACGCAGTATTTT. This translates into CASSPLIRDTQYF.

The rearrangement uses TRBV28 and TRBJ1-2, with 11 bases that match TRBD1. V was clipped by 6 bases and J by 9 bases; unmatched bases: 3. The CDR3 extends over 12 amino acids. Looked up from germline, CDR1 is MDHEN and CDR2 is SYDVKM. The CDR3 region is CASSRDRGSYTF. Written as DNA, the CDR3 is TGTGCCAGCAGCCGGGACAGGGGGAGCTACACCTTC.

This chain joins TRBV4-3 and TRBJ2-7; no definite D call. Germline CDR1 reads LGHNA; CDR2 reads YSLEER. Trimming removed 1 base from V and 0 bases from J, with 7 bases in between. CDR3 size: 14 residues. As DNA, the CDR3 is TGCGCCAGCAGCCAAGCTAGATTCTCCTACGAGCAGTACTTC. Its protein is CASSQARFSYEQYF.

This clonotype has more than one count but fewer than ten. The J gene is TRBJ1-2, the V gene TRBV27; no clear D gene. Trimming removed 6 bases at V and 4 bases at J, with 9 bases between. The CDR3 runs 12 residues. Germline lookup yields CDR1 MNHEY and CDR2 SMNVEV (reference sequence). The CDR3 nucleotides are TGTGCCAGCAGGGGCCTTCCCTATGGCTACACCTTC. Translation: CASRGLPYGYTF.

This clonotype was counted between two and nine times. V and J are TRBV28 and TRBJ1-1; D gene uncertain. This CDR3 is built from 11 residues. V gave up 7 bases and J gave up 1 base, with 4 bases separating them. Germline CDR1 MDHEN, CDR2 SYDVKM. CDR3 loop: CASTGNTEAFF. CDR3 coding DNA: TGTGCCAGCACGGGGAACACTGAAGCTTTCTTT.

This clonotype has more than one count but fewer than ten. J is TRBJ1-4 and V is TRBV5-1, with D uncertain. Trimming shortened V by 1 base and J by 5 bases, and 9 bases separated the two germline ends. CDR1 and CDR2 from the germline V gene are SGHRS and YFSETQ. The CDR3 is 14 residues long. CDR3 nucleotide sequence: TGCGCCAGCAGCTTGAAGGGAGTGAATGAAAAACTGTTTTTT. This codes for CASSLKGVNEKLFF.

The chain joins TRBV6-5 to TRBJ1-1; TRBD1 agrees at 8 bases. With 4 bases clipped from V and 4 bases from J, the junction kept 5 bases outside the gene matches. The CDR3 length is 14 residues. Germline values: CDR1 MNHEY, CDR2 SVGAGI. This CDR3 reads CASSFRQGSTEAFF. CDR3 coding DNA: TGTGCCAGCAGTTTCCGACAGGGGTCCACTGAAGCTTTCTTT.

This clonotype was detected a few times. The V and J genes are TRBV4-3 and TRBJ1-6; D ambiguous. Germline V gene lookup returns CDR1 LGHNA and CDR2 YSLEER. Deletions cut 0 bases from V and 8 bases from J, with 8 bases between. CDR3 size: 14 residues. The CDR3 DNA follows: TGCGCCAGCAGCCAAGACCCCCAGGATTCACCCCTCCACTTT. It is translated as CASSQDPQDSPLHF.

V gene TRBV12-3 or TRBV12-4 combines with J gene TRBJ1-1, with D perhaps matching TRBD1 (5 bases). This CDR3 is 14 amino acids long. Trimming left V 3 bases short and J 0 bases short, with 8 bases between. This chain's CDR3 is CASSLGPVNTEAFF. DNA of the CDR3: TGTGCCAGCAGTTTGGGACCGGTGAACACTGAAGCTTTCTTT.

The rearrangement joins TRBV3-1 to TRBJ1-1; D possibly corresponds to TRBD1 (5 bases). The CDR3 is 14 amino acids. V lost 0 bases and J lost 4, with 9 bases in between. Germline lookup yields CDR1 LGHDT and CDR2 YNNKEL (reference sequence). The CDR3 loop reads CASSQEGQGTEAFF. The DNA for the CDR3 is TGTGCCAGCAGCCAAGAAGGGCAGGGCACTGAAGCTTTCTTT.

The chain uses TRBV3-1 and TRBJ1-5; 7 nucleotides match TRBD1. Trimming at V came to 2 bases and at J to 1 base, leaving 8 bases not matched to a gene. The CDR3 spans 17 residues. The V gene's germline CDR1 is LGHDT and CDR2 YNNKEL (reference sequence). CDR3 loop: CASSQSLRQGSNQPQHF. The CDR3 nucleotides are TGTGCCAGCAGCCAATCCTTACGACAGGGAAGCAATCAGCCCCAGCATTTT.

The V gene is TRBV20-1, the J gene TRBJ1-2, with 10 positions matching TRBD1. Germline loops: CDR1 DFQATT, CDR2 SNEGSKA (reference sequence). CDR3 length equals 14 residues. Losses at the gene ends were 4 bases for V and 6 bases for J; bases not matched to a gene: 8. The CDR3 coding sequence is TGCAGTGCTACCCCCGGGACAGGGGCAAATGGCTACACCTTC. Residues: CSATPGTGANGYTF.

This clonotype was detected only a few times. V is TRBV7-9 and J is TRBJ1-3; D remains ambiguous. Between the trimmed V and J ends, which lost 1 base and 7 bases, there was a span of 2 bases. Germline lookup yields CDR1 SEHNR and CDR2 FQNEAQ (reference sequence). The CDR3 is 11 residues long. The CDR3: CASSLENTIYF. CDR3 DNA: TGTGCCAGCAGCTTAGAGAACACCATATATTTT. Full variable domain (outside the CDR3, taken from reference TRBV7-9 and TRBJ1-3): DTGVSQNPRHKITKRGQNVTFRCDPISEHNRLYWYRQTLGQGPEFLTYFQNEAQLEKSRLLSDRFSAERPKGSFSTLEIQRTEQGDSAMYLCASSLENTIYFGEGSWLTVV.

The chain is built from TRBV7-6 and TRBJ1-2; D not certain. CDR1 SGHVS and CDR2 FNYEAQ come from the germline V gene. This CDR3 is built from 14 residues. Deletions cut 5 bases from V and 4 bases from J, with 14 bases between. The CDR3 nucleotides are TGTGCCAGCAGCCCCGCCGCGGGTTCCTATGGCTACACCTTC. Residues: CASSPAAGSYGYTF.

The V and J genes are TRBV20-1 and TRBJ2-1, with TRBD2 matching over 9 bases. The V gene's germline CDR1 is DFQATT and CDR2 SNEGSKA (reference sequence). This CDR3 has 16 residues. Trimming took 0 bases from V and 7 from J; bases not matched to a gene: 10. DNA of the CDR3: TGCAGTGCTAGAGACTTAGCGGGAGAACGGTGGAATGAGCAGTTCTTC. The encoded protein is CSARDLAGERWNEQFF.

This clonotype showed up just a few times. The V gene is TRBV7-8, the J gene TRBJ1-4; 7 nucleotides line up with TRBD1. The CDR3 runs to 15 residues. The V segment lost 4 bases and the J segment 8 bases; nucleotides outside the gene matches: 10. Germline assignment: CDR1 SGHVS and CDR2 FQNEAQ. CDR3 DNA sequence: TGTGCCAGCAGCTCACCCGACAGGGCGGGCGAAAAACTGTTTTTT. Protein: CASSSPDRAGEKLFF.

This chain links TRBV21-1 with TRBJ1-5; the table's D call TRBD1 went unverified against the DNA. TRBV21-1 has pseudogene status. The CDR3 sequence is 16 residues long. The CDR3 nucleotides are TGTGCCAGCAGCAAACCCCGTGGGGGGAACAATCAGCCCCAGCATTTT. Translation gives CASSKPRGGNNQPQHF.

This clonotype was recorded at least ten times. This rearrangement joins TRBV5-1 to TRBJ1-3; D unresolved. This CDR3 has 12 amino acids. The V and J ends lost 4 bases and 4 bases respectively, with 6 bases between them. Germline CDR1 and CDR2: SGHRS and YFSETQ. CDR3 nucleotide sequence: TGCGCCAGCAGCCCGGGAGGAAACACCATATATTTT. It codes for CASSPGGNTIYF.

The V and J genes are TRBV14 and TRBJ2-7; 7 nucleotides align to TRBD2. After removal of 0 bases from V and 5 bases from J, the junction contained 16 bases not matched to a gene. CDR1 and CDR2 (germline): SGHDN, FVKESK. The CDR3 consists of 18 residues. CDR3 loop: CASSQDATSSRGIHEQYF. The CDR3 bases are TGTGCCAGCAGCCAAGACGCGACTAGCAGCCGGGGTATCCACGAGCAGTACTTC.

This clonotype was seen a few times. This chain links TRBV7-9 with TRBJ1-4; D is unclear. The length of the CDR3 is 15 residues. Deletions cut 5 bases from V and 0 bases from J, with 10 bases between. CDR1 and CDR2 (germline): SEHNR, FQNEAQ (reference sequence). The chain's CDR3 is CASSRGPPTNEKLFF. CDR3 bases: TGTGCCAGCAGCCGCGGCCCTCCAACTAATGAAAAACTGTTTTTT.

A few counts support this clonotype. The chain recombines TRBV20-1 with TRBJ1-1; D perhaps matches TRBD1 (5 bases). There are 12 residues in the CDR3. Germline V CDR1 and CDR2: DFQATT, SNEGSKA (reference sequence). Deletions cut 4 bases from V and 3 bases from J, with 9 bases between. The CDR3 coding sequence is TGCAGTGCTATCAGGGTAGACACTGAAGCTTTCTTT. It translates to CSAIRVDTEAFF.

Only one count was recorded for this clonotype. The chain carries TRBV6-5 and TRBJ1-5; no firm D call. Germline lookup yields CDR1 MNHEY and CDR2 SVGAGI. The CDR3 length is 13 residues. V gave up 11 bases and J gave up 2 bases, with 13 bases separating them. The chain's CDR3 is CAAARGGNQPQHF. CDR3 nucleotides: TGTGCCGCTGCACGCGGGGGCAATCAGCCCCAGCATTTT.